This T cell receptor beta chain was observed in a study of T cell responses to AZD1222 COVID-19 vaccine. Study-wide results and caveats: Spike-specific TCR breadth and depth went up after people got two AZD1222 doses.

On this clone: Its target is not known.

Assay: immunoSEQ multiplex PCR; the TCRdb copy retains only in-frame clones and omits some. There are 100,000 to 150,000 clones in the sample; approximately 92% occur only once, and approximately 1.1% lies in the top ten. Sample: peripheral blood, taken on day 0 of AZD1222 vaccination. The origin of this receptor is an adult in good health.

The CDR3 sequence is CASRGGRRGNSPLHF. The CDR3 DNA reads as TGTGCCAGCAGAGGGGGGCGCCGGGGCAATTCACCCCTCCACTTT. The V and J genes are TRBV25-1 and TRBJ1-6; perhaps TRBD1 as D (6 bases). This CDR3 comprises 15 residues. CDR1 is MGHDK and CDR2 is SYGVNS in the germline V gene. The V end was cut by 6 bases, the J end by 7 bases, with 16 bases between.